This T cell receptor (beta chain) derives from a study of OX40 agonist ivuxolimab in advanced cancers. Sampling times: baseline, cycle 4 day 1, cycle 7 day 1. Germline V gene data show CDR1 as LGHNA and CDR2 as YSLEER. The CDR3 is 13 amino acids. Trimming took 0 bases from V and 2 from J, leaving 4 bases between them. Using immunoSEQ multiplex PCR, the repertoire was profiled, and TCRdb retains in-frame clones only, with some absent. The top ten clones hold 5.2% of a sample with more than 60,000 clones, more than 70% of them seen once. The sequence was obtained from an adult with an advanced solid tumor such as melanoma, head and neck, liver or kidney cancer. The V call is TRBV4-3, the J call TRBJ1-1; D remains ambiguous. The sequencing here drew on CD4+ or CD8+ T cells sorted from blood, taken in a trial of the OX40 agonist ivuxolimab. CDR3 in amino acids: CASSQDSNTEAFF. The DNA of the CDR3 is TGCGCCAGCAGCCAAGACAGTAACACTGAAGCTTTCTTT.